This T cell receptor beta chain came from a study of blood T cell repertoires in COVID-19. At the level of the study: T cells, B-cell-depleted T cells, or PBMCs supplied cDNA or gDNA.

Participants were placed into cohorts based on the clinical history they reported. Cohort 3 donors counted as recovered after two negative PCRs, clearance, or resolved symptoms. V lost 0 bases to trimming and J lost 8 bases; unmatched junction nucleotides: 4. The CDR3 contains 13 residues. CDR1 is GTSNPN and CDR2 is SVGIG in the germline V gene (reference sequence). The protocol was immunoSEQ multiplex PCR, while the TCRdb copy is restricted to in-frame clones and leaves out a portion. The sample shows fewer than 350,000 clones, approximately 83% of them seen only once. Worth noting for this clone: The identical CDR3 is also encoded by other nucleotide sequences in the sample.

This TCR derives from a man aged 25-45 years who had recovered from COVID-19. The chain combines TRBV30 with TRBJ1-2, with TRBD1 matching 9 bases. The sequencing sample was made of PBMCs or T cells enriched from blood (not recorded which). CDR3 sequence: CAWSVQGAGGYTF. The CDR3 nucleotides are TGTGCCTGGAGTGTACAGGGGGCGGGCGGCTACACCTTC.